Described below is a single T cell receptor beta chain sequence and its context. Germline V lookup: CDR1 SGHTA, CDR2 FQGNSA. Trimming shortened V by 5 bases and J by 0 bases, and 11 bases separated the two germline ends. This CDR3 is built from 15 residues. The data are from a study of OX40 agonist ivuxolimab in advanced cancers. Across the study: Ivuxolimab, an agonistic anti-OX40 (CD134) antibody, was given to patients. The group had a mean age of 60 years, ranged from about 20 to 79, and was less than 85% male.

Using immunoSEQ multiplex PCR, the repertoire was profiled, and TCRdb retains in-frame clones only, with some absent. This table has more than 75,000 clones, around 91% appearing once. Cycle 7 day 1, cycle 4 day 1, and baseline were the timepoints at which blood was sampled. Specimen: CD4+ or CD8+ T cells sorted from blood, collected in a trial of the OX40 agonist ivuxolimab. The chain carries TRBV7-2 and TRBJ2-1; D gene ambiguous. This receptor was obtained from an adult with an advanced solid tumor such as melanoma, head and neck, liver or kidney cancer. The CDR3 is CASSQDSSSYNEQFF. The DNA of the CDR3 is TGTGCCAGCAGCCAGGATTCGAGCTCCTACAATGAGCAGTTCTTC.